This entry features one T cell receptor (beta chain) sequence. No antigen is known for it. Generated by immunoSEQ multiplex PCR, the TCRdb table keeps only in-frame clones and is missing some. Of some 2 million clones listed, 95% are singletons. This sample was taken from a study of shared clonotypes between healthy human individuals. Study observations and caveats: Clonotypes not shared had lower generation probabilities than those common to all four donors. Larger estimated richness was generally seen in naive subsets than in memory subsets.

The sequenced material came from naive CD4+ T cells sorted from blood. Stated subset: CD45RA+ positively selected. This receptor was taken from a man aged 18 to 35 in good health.

Here the CDR3 reads CASSSRTGRTEAFF. In DNA form, the CDR3 reads TGTGCCAGCAGCTCTAGGACAGGGCGAACTGAAGCTTTCTTT. V usage is TRBV5-4 and J usage is TRBJ1-1, with 8 bases matching TRBD1. CDR3 length: 14 residues. From germline, CDR1 is SGHNT and CDR2 YYREEE (reference sequence). J was trimmed by 5 bases and V by 3 bases; bases with no gene match: 6.